This T cell receptor beta chain was sequenced for a study of identical twins. Study-wide results and limits: Conclusions rested on cross-sectional statistics rather than following the same donors. Alpha sequences that were out-of-frame and twin-shared showed an excess of low generation probability. A partial confounding effect on zero-insertion analyses could come from invariant MAIT and iNKT cells.

MiXCR, run by TCRdb on the 5' RACE reads, gives a single entry per CDR3 protein. The sample includes approximately 280,000 distinct CDR3 sequences, roughly 8.6% of them seen just once. This clonotype turned up a few times. The antigen remains undetermined. This CDR3 has 15 residues. V dropped 4 bases and J dropped 1 base, with 10 bases sitting between them. Germline V CDR1 and CDR2: MNHEY, SVGAGI. These same records also appear under a second study, on yellow fever vaccine responses in identical twins. Per that study: In identical twins, vaccine T cell responses appeared partly shared and partly individual.

The sequencing input was memory (CD45RO+) T cells sorted from blood. The chain joins TRBV6-5 to TRBJ2-2; D unresolved. This sequence was found in a woman aged 18-29 years in good health. CDR3 coding DNA: TGTGCCAGCAGTTTTTGGGGTGTGAACACCGGGGAGCTGTTTTTT. Its protein product is CASSFWGVNTGELFF.